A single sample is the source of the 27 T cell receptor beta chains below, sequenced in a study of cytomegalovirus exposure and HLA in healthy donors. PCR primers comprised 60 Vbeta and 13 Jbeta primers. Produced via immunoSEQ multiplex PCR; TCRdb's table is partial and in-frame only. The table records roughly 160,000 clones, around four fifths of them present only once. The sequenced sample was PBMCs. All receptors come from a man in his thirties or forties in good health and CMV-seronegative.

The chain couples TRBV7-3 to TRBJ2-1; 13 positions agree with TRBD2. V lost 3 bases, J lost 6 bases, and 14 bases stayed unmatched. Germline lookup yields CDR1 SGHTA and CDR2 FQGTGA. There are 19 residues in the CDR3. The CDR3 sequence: CASSFGTSGVSYVRNEQFF. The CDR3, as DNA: TGTGCCAGCAGCTTCGGGACTAGCGGGGTTTCTTACGTCCGCAATGAGCAGTTCTTC.

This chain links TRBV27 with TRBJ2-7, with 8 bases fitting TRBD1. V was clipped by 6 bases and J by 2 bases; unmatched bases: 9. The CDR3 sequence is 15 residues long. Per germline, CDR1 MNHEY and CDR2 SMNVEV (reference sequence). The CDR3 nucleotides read TGTGCCAGCAGGGGGACAGGCACTAGAACCTACGAGCAGTACTTC. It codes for CASRGTGTRTYEQYF.

CDR3 DNA sequence: TGTGCCTGGACTAAGGGGGCTAGCACAGATACGCAGTATTTT. It specifies CAWTKGASTDTQYF. This rearrangement joins TRBV30 to TRBJ2-3, with 7 bases fitting TRBD1. With V trimmed by 4 bases and J by 0 bases, 4 bases remained unmatched. The CDR3 spans 14 residues. Per the germline V gene, CDR1 is GTSNPN and CDR2 is SVGIG (reference sequence).

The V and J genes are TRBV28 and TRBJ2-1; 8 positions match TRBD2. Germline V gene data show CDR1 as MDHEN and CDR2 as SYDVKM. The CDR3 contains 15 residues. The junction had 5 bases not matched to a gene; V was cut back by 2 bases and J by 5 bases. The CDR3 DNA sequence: TGTGCCAGCAGTTTAGGGCTAGCGGGCGACAATGAGCAGTTCTTC. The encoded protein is CASSLGLAGDNEQFF.

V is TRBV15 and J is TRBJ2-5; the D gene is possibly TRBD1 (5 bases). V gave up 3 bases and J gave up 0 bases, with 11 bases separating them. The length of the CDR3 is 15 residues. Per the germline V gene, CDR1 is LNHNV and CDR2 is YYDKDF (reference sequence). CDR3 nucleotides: TGTGCCACCAGCAGTCGACAGTCTTACCAAGAGACCCAGTACTTC. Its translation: CATSSRQSYQETQYF.

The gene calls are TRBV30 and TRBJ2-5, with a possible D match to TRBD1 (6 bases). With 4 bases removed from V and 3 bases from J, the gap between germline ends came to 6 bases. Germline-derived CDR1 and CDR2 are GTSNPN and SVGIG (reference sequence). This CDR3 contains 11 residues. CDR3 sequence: CAWNREETQYF. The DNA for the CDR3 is TGTGCCTGGAACAGGGAAGAGACCCAGTACTTC.

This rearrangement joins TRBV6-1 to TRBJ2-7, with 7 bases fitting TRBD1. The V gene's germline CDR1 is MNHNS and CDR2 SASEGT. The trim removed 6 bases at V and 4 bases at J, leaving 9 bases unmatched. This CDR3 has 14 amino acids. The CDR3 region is CASRADRSAYEQYF. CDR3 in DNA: TGTGCCAGCAGGGCGGACAGGTCCGCGTACGAGCAGTACTTC.

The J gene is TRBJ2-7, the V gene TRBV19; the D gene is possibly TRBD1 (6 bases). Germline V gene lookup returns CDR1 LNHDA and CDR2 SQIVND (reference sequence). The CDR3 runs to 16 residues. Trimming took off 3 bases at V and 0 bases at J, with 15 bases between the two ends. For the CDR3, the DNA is TGTGCCAGTAGTATGGCGACAGGACTGATCTCCTACGAGCAGTACTTC. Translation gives CASSMATGLISYEQYF.

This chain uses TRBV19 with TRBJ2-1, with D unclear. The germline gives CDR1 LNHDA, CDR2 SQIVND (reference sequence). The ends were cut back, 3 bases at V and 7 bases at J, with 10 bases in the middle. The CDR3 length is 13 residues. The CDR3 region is CASSILIRNEQFF. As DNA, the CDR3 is TGTGCCAGTAGTATTCTCATCAGGAATGAGCAGTTCTTC. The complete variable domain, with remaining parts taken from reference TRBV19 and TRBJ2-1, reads DGGITQSPKYLFRKEGQNVTLSCEQNLNHDAMYWYRQDPGQGLRLIYYSQIVNDFQKGDIAEGYSVSREKKESFPLTVTSAQKNPTAFYLCASSILIRNEQFFGPGTRLTVL.

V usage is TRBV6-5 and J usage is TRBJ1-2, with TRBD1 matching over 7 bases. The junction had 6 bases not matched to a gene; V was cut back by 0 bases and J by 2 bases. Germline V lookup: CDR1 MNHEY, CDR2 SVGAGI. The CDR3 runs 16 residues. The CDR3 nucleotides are TGTGCCAGCAGTTACTCGGACAGGCGGAGGAACTATGGCTACACCTTC. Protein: CASSYSDRRRNYGYTF.

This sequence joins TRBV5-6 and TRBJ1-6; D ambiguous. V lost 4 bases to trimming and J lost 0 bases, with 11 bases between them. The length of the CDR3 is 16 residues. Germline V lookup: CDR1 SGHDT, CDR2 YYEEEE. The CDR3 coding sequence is TGTGCCAGCAGCCTGTTCTTGAGCTCCTATAATTCACCCCTCCACTTT. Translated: CASSLFLSSYNSPLHF.

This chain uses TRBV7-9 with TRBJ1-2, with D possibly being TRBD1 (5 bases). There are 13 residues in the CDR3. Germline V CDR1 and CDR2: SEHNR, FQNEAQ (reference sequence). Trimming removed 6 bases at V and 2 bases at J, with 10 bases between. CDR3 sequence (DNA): TGTGCCAGCAGTTCGGGGGGAAACTATGGCTACACCTTC. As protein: CASSSGGNYGYTF.

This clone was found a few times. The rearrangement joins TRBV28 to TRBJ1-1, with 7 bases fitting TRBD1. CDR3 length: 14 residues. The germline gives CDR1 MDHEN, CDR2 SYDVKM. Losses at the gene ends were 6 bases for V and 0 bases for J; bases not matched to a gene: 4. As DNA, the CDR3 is TGTGCCAGCAGCCCGGGACAGTTGAACACTGAAGCTTTCTTT. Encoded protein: CASSPGQLNTEAFF.

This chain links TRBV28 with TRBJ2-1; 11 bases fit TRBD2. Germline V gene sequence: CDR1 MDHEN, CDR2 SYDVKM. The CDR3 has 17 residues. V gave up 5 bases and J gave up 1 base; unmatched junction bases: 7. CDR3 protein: CASSLPLAGGSYNEQFF. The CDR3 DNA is TGTGCCAGCAGTCTCCCCCTAGCGGGAGGTTCCTACAATGAGCAGTTCTTC.

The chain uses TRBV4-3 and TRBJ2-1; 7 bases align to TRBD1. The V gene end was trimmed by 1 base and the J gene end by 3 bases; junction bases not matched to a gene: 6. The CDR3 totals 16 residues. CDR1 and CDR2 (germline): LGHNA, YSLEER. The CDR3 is CASSQVGDRVYNEQFF. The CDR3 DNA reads TGCGCCAGCAGCCAAGTGGGAGACAGGGTCTACAATGAGCAGTTCTTC.

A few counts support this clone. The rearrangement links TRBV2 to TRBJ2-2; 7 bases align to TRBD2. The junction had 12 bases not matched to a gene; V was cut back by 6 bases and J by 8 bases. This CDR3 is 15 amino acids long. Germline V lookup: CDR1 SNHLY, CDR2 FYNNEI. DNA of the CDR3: TGTGCCAGCAGGTCCCCACGGGGGGTTAGGGGGGAGCTGTTTTTT. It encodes CASRSPRGVRGELFF.

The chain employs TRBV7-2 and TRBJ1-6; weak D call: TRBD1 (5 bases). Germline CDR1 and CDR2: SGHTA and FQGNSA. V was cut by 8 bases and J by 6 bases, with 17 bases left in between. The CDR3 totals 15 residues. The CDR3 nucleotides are TGTGCCAGCCGCCCGGCGTCCGGGGGTAATTCACCCCTCCACTTT. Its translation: CASRPASGGNSPLHF. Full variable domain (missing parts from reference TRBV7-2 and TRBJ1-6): GAGVSQSPSNKVTEKGKDVELRCDPISGHTALYWYRQSLGQGLEFLIYFQGNSAPDKSGLPSDRFSAERTGGSVSTLTIQRTQQEDSAVYLCASRPASGGNSPLHFGNGTRLTVT.

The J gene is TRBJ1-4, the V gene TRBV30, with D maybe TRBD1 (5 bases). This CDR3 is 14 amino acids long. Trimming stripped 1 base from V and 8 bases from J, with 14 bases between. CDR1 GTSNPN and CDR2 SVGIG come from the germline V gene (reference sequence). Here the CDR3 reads CAWSAPGLEEKLFF. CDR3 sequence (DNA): TGTGCCTGGAGTGCCCCGGGACTCGAGGAAAAACTGTTTTTT. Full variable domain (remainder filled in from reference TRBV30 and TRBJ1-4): SQTIHQWPATLVQPVGSPLSLECTVEGTSNPNLYWYRQAAGRGLQLLFYSVGIGQISSEVPQNLSASRPQDRQFILSSKKLLLSDSGFYLCAWSAPGLEEKLFFGSGTQLSVL.

In nucleotides, the CDR3 is TGTGCCAGCAGCTTGGTGGCGGGAGTGAAGTTCTTC. Translating gives CASSLVAGVKFF. This rearrangement joins TRBV5-5 to TRBJ2-1, with 7 bases aligning to TRBD2. V lost 0 bases, J lost 14 bases, and 5 bases stayed unmatched. The CDR3 contains 12 residues. Germline CDR1 is SGHKS and CDR2 is YYEKEE (reference sequence).

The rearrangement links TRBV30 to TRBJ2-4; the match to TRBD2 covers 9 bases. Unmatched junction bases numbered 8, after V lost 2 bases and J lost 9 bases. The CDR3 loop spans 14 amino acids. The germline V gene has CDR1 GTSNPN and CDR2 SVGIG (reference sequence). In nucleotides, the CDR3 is TGTGCCTGGAGTCTAGCGGGATCTAGGGGCATTCAGTACTTC. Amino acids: CAWSLAGSRGIQYF.

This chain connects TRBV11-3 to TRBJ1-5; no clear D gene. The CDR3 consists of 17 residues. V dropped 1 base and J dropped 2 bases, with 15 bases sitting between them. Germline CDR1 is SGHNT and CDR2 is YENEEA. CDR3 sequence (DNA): TGTGCCAGCAGCTTAGTCCCTCGGCAGCGGGGCAATCAGCCCCAGCATTTT. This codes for CASSLVPRQRGNQPQHF.

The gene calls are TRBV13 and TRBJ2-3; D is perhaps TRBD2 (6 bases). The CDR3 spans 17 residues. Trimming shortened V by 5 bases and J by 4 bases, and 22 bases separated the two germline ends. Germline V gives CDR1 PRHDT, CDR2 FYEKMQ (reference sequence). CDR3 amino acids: CASSPRRTGELADTQYF. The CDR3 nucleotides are TGTGCCAGCAGCCCTAGGCGGACGGGGGAGCTTGCAGATACGCAGTATTTT.

The CDR3 sequence: CASSLQGASGELFF. For the CDR3, the DNA is TGTGCCAGCAGCTTACAGGGGGCTTCCGGGGAGCTGTTTTTT. The chain has TRBV7-2 and TRBJ2-2; 8 nucleotides align to TRBD1. The CDR3 has 14 residues. The germline V gene has CDR1 SGHTA and CDR2 FQGNSA. The junction had 2 bases not matched to a gene; V was cut back by 2 bases and J by 6 bases.

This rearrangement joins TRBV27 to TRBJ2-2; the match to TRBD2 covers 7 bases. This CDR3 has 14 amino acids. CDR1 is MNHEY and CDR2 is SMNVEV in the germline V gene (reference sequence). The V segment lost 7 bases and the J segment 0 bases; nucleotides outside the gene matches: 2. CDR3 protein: CASTSGANTGELFF. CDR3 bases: TGTGCCAGCACAAGCGGGGCGAACACCGGGGAGCTGTTTTTT.

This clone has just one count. CDR3 DNA sequence: TGTGCCAGCGGTTTGGGGGGTTACGAGCAGTACTTC. This translates into CASGLGGYEQYF. The chain employs TRBV7-9 and TRBJ2-7, with D possibly being TRBD2 (6 bases). The CDR3 runs to 12 residues. Between the trimmed V and J ends, which lost 8 bases and 4 bases, there was a span of 12 bases. Germline V gene sequence: CDR1 SEHNR, CDR2 FQNEAQ (reference sequence).

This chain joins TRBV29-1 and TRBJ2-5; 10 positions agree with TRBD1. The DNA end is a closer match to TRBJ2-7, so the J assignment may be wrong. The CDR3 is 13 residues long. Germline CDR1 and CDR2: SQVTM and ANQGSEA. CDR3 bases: TGCAGCGAGAGGGGACAGGGGTTTGGCGAGCAGTACTTC. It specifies CSERGQGFGEQYF.

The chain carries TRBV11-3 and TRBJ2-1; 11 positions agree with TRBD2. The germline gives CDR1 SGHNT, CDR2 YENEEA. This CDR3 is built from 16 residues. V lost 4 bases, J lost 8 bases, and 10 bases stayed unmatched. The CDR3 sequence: CASSSGGSGRGDEQFF. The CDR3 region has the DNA TGTGCCAGCAGCTCCGGGGGTAGCGGGAGGGGGGATGAGCAGTTCTTC.